The T cell receptor beta chain described here comes from a study of shared clonotypes between healthy human individuals. Notes on the study in general: Naive CD4 clonotype sharing across a few donors was around 5%.

A deep-level run was used for the assay. Some clones are missing from TCRdb's copy, which holds only in-frame ones; the method was immunoSEQ multiplex PCR. The sample carries around 700,000 clones, roughly 70% recorded once. As concerns this clone: As yet, its antigen is unknown.

Donors comprised only Caucasian adults living in Nashville, Tennessee. The CDR3 has 15 residues. CDR1 is SGHRS and CDR2 is YFSETQ in the germline V gene. V was pared by 8 bases and J by 0 bases, with 16 bases between. The chain employs TRBV5-1 and TRBJ2-3, with D maybe TRBD1 (6 bases). This receptor was obtained from a woman aged 25 to 39 in good health. Sequenced material: memory CD4+ T cells sorted from blood. Subset meaning: CD45RA-negative fraction. In DNA form, the CDR3 reads TGCGCCAGTGGGGAACAGGGCCCCAGCACAGATACGCAGTATTTT. This encodes CASGEQGPSTDTQYF. The whole variable domain, filled in from reference TRBV5-1 and TRBJ2-3, reads KAGVTQTPRYLIKTRGQQVTLSCSPISGHRSVSWYQQTPGQGLQFLFEYFSETQRNKGNFPGRFSGRQFSNSRSEMNVSTLELGDSALYLCASGEQGPSTDTQYFGPGTRLTVL.